These T cell receptor beta chains were read from a single sample in a study of T-cell memory formation after mild COVID-19. TCRdb analysed the 5' RACE reads with MiXCR anew, one entry per CDR3 protein. This sample has 200,000 to 250,000 distinct CDR3 sequences; roughly 15% occur once, and the top ten carry around 2%. The sample consisted of PBMCs or a T cell subset sorted from them (not recorded which). All receptors come from an adult woman who had mild COVID-19 (a few samples of this study predate the infection). Cell type and time point are not known. Each CDR3 is given with its conserved first and last residue. Each record gives: clone size, D gene, V gene, J gene, CDR3 DNA, CDR3 protein. D genes are given only for firm matches. The size entry is marked missing in some rows and otherwise reads once, few, many or a size class.

-	TRBD2	TRBV20-1	TRBJ2-3	TGCAGTGCTAGTCCCTTTAGCGGGAGGTTGACAGATACGCAGTATTTT	CSASPFSGRLTDTQYF
-	TRBD2	TRBV14	TRBJ2-5	TGTGCCAGAAGCCCTAGACTAGCGGGAGAGACCCAGTACTTC	CARSPRLAGETQYF
-	TRBD1	TRBV12-3/TRBV12-4	TRBJ2-7	TGTGCCAGCAGTCATGGACAGGGCAACTACGAGCAGTACTTC	CASSHGQGNYEQYF
few	TRBD2	TRBV5-4	TRBJ2-7	TGTGCCAGCAGGACTAGCGGGGGGGCCACCTACGAGCAGTACTTC	CASRTSGGATYEQYF
-	-	TRBV11-2	TRBJ2-1	TGTGCCAGCAGCCTCTCACCCGGGACGACAATCAATGAGCAGTTCTTC	CASSLSPGTTINEQFF
few	TRBD1	TRBV6-6	TRBJ2-1	TGTGCCAGCATCGCCTCAGGGACAGGGGGCAATGAGCAGTTCTTC	CASIASGTGGNEQFF
-	-	TRBV7-9	TRBJ2-3	TGTGCCAGCAGCTTAAGTGGGGTCACAGATACGCAGTATTTT	CASSLSGVTDTQYF
-	-	TRBV7-2	TRBJ1-1	TGTGCCAGCAGCACCCAGCGGACACAGGTGTACGCTTTCTTT	CASSTQRTQVYAFF
few	-	TRBV7-6	TRBJ2-7	TGTGCCAGCAGCTTAGCTCCGGATAGCTCCTACGAGCAGTACTTC	CASSLAPDSSYEQYF
many	-	TRBV7-2	TRBJ2-5	TGTGCCAGCAGCCCCGTTGGGTGGACCCAGTACTTC	CASSPVGWTQYF
many	-	TRBV18	TRBJ1-2	TGTGCCAGCTCACCGGGTCACCAGGGCTATGGCTACACCTTC	CASSPGHQGYGYTF
once	-	TRBV12-3/TRBV12-4	TRBJ1-2	TGTGCCATCAAAAGCGGGGGCGCGTCTGGCTACACCTTC	CAIKSGGASGYTF
few	TRBD1	TRBV9	TRBJ2-2	TGTGCCAGCAGCGTATCGGGACAGGGAGGCACCGGGGAGCTGTTTTTT	CASSVSGQGGTGELFF
many	-	TRBV5-1	TRBJ2-3	TGCGCCAGCAGCTTCGTCACAAGCACAGATACGCAGTATTTT	CASSFVTSTDTQYF
-	-	TRBV18	TRBJ1-5	TGTGCCAGCTCACCCTCACAGGGATCGGGTCAGCCCCAGCATTTT	CASSPSQGSGQPQHF
few	TRBD1	TRBV10-3	TRBJ1-1	TGTGCCATCAGTGAGGACAGGGCCAACACTGAAGCTTTCTTT	CAISEDRANTEAFF
-	-	TRBV9	TRBJ1-1	TGTGCCAGCAGCGTAGGGCCAGATCACACTGAAGCTTTCTTT	CASSVGPDHTEAFF
few	TRBD2	TRBV25-1	TRBJ2-1	TGTGCCACCAGGGTGGCTAGCGGGAGAGGTGAGCAGTTCTTC	CATRVASGRGEQFF
many	TRBD1	TRBV7-2	TRBJ1-4	TGTGCCAGCAGCTCGCAACAGGGGGCGCGCAGTGAAAAACTGTTTTTT	CASSSQQGARSEKLFF
-	-	TRBV15	TRBJ2-1	TGTGCCACCACCCGAGGAGGGGCGGGGTACAATGAGCAGTTCTTC	CATTRGGAGYNEQFF
-	-	TRBV30	TRBJ1-6	TGTGCCTGGACGCCGAAGACACCCGGGCATTCACCCCTCCACTTT	CAWTPKTPGHSPLHF
few	TRBD2	TRBV3-1	TRBJ2-5	TGTGCCAGCAGCCTATCGGGACTAGCGATGTACCAAGAGACCCAGTACTTC	CASSLSGLAMYQETQYF
many	-	TRBV20-1	TRBJ1-5	TGCAGTGGACTGGCAGGGAGCAATCAGCCCCAGCATTTT	CSGLAGSNQPQHF
-	TRBD1	TRBV4-2	TRBJ1-1	TGTGCCAGCACCCAACAGGGGCGTAACACTGAAGCTTTCTTT	CASTQQGRNTEAFF
-	-	TRBV7-3	TRBJ2-3	TGTGCCAGCAGCTTACAGGGGGGCATGGATACGCAGTATTTT	CASSLQGGMDTQYF
few	TRBD2	TRBV5-1	TRBJ2-5	TGCGCCAGCAGCTTCCTAGCGGGATACCAAGAGACCCAGTACTTC	CASSFLAGYQETQYF
-	-	TRBV9	TRBJ2-3	TGTGCCAGCAGCGTAGGAGCCCCAGATACGCAGTATTTT	CASSVGAPDTQYF
few	TRBD2	TRBV6-6	TRBJ2-7	TGTGCCAGCAGTTACCCCACTAGCGGACCTCCCTACGAGCAGTACTTC	CASSYPTSGPPYEQYF
few	TRBD2	TRBV24-1	TRBJ2-5	TGTGCCACCAGTGCCCCTGGTTCAGGGAGGGAAGAGACCCAGTACTTC	CATSAPGSGREETQYF
few	TRBD2	TRBV19	TRBJ2-1	TGTGCCAGTAGCGTAGCGGGAGTTTACTACAATGAGCAGTTCTTC	CASSVAGVYYNEQFF
-	TRBD1	TRBV5-5	TRBJ2-5	TGTGCCAGCAGCGGCGGGACAGGGTTTCCCATATTGGAGACCCAGTACTTC	CASSGGTGFPILETQYF
many	-	TRBV7-2	TRBJ2-4	TGTGCCAGCAGCACCAATGCGGTTACGTCGAGCGGCATTCAGTACTTC	CASSTNAVTSSGIQYF
-	-	TRBV6-6	TRBJ1-1	TGTGCCAGCAGTTACGGGCCGAACACTGAAGCTTTCTTT	CASSYGPNTEAFF
-	-	TRBV12-3/TRBV12-4	TRBJ1-2	TGTGCCAGCAGTCCGGCTTCCGGGCCCCGAGGGGGCTACACCTTC	CASSPASGPRGGYTF
few	-	TRBV12-3/TRBV12-4	TRBJ1-2	TGTGCCAGCAGTTTAGACTCGAGCTGGGGGTATGGCTACACCTTC	CASSLDSSWGYGYTF
-	-	TRBV12-3/TRBV12-4	TRBJ1-6	TGTGCCAGCAGTTTAGGGCAGGGATCCTCACCCCTCCACTTT	CASSLGQGSSPLHF
-	TRBD2	TRBV9	TRBJ2-3	TGTGCCAGCAGCGTAGGAGGGACTAGGCTAGATACGCAGTATTTT	CASSVGGTRLDTQYF
few	-	TRBV19	TRBJ2-1	TGTGCCAGTAGTATGCAGGGTTTCGACAATGAGCAGTTCTTC	CASSMQGFDNEQFF
few	TRBD1	TRBV12-3/TRBV12-4	TRBJ2-2	TGTGCCAGCAGGCGAGGGACAGGGGTGAACGCCGGGGAGCTGTTTTTT	CASRRGTGVNAGELFF
-	-	TRBV12-3/TRBV12-4	TRBJ1-2	TGTGCCAGCAGTTTTGTACAGGGAATGAACTATGGCTACACCTTC	CASSFVQGMNYGYTF
few	-	TRBV2	TRBJ1-5	TGTGCCAGCATGGTTTGGAATAGCAATCAGCCCCAGCATTTT	CASMVWNSNQPQHF
-	-	TRBV30	TRBJ1-1	TGTGCCTGGACCGGAGGCGGCACTGAAGCTTTCTTT	CAWTGGGTEAFF
-	-	TRBV12-3/TRBV12-4	TRBJ1-2	TGTGCCAGCAGTTTATCAGCGGGGGGTGGCTACACCTTC	CASSLSAGGGYTF
few	-	TRBV18	TRBJ1-1	TGTGCCAGCTCACCAGCCGTAACTGAAAACACTGAAGCTTTCTTT	CASSPAVTENTEAFF
-	-	TRBV7-2	TRBJ2-3	TGTGCCTCCTCTCTTGACCCCCTCGGGACACAAAGCACAGATACGCAGTATTTT	CASSLDPLGTQSTDTQYF
few	-	TRBV4-3	TRBJ2-7	TGCGCCAGCAGCCAAGATCACACGGCTAGCAAGACCAGGTACTTC	CASSQDHTASKTRYF